This T cell receptor beta chain derives from a study of T cell repertoires in cytomegalovirus infection. As to this clonotype: Its antigen is not known.

The germline V and J ends were trimmed by 0 bases and 8 bases, with 17 bases remaining between them. The length of the CDR3 is 15 residues. Germline-derived CDR1 and CDR2 are SGHDT and YYEEEE. TCRdb processed the reads anew with MiXCR; each CDR3 protein has one entry. The table shows 650,000 to 900,000 distinct CDR3 sequences, with 30% to 35% occurring only once. This sample comprised cultured CD8+ T cells from PBMCs, obtained from culture after CMV antigen stimulation. The rearrangement links TRBV5-6 to TRBJ2-5; possible D gene TRBD2, 6 bases. The clonotype originates from a human donor in good health (CMV status not recorded). Some clones in this sample may be carry-over from other donors' samples. The CDR3 DNA reads TGTGCCAGCAGCTTGGCCCTTAGCGGTCGGGATACCCAGTACTTC. Protein: CASSLALSGRDTQYF.